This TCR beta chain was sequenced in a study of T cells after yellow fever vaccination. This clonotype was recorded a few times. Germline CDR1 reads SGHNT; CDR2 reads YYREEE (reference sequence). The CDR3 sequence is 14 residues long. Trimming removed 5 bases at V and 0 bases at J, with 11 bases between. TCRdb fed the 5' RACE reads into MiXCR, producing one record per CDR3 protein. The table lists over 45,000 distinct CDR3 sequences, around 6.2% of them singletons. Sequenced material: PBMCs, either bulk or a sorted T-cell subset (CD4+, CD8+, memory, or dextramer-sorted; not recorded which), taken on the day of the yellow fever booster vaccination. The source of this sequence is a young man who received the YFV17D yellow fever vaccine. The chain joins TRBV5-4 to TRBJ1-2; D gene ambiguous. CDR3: CASRLSDPNYGYTF. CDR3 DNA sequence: TGTGCCAGCAGGCTCTCCGATCCTAACTATGGCTACACCTTC.